Below are 18 T cell receptor beta chains sequenced from a single sample in a study of shared clonotypes between healthy human individuals. TCRdb's copy holds only in-frame clones and misses some; the assay was immunoSEQ multiplex PCR. The sample records approximately 1,000,000 clones, 78% being singletons. Sequencing was done on a sample of memory CD4+ T cells from PBMCs. Subset indicated: CD45RA-negative fraction. These TCRs come from a man between 18 and 35 years old in good health. Some clones in this sample may be carry-over from other donors' samples.

The rearrangement uses TRBV28 and TRBJ2-3; 14 bases line up with TRBD2. This CDR3 is built from 17 residues. The ends lost 8 bases at V and 5 bases at J; junction bases unmatched: 12. Germline V gene sequence: CDR1 MDHEN, CDR2 SYDVKM. DNA for the CDR3: TGTGCCAGCCTTCCCATCTTGGGACTAGCGGGAGTAGATACGCAGTATTTT. Amino acids: CASLPILGLAGVDTQYF.

V gene TRBV9 combines with J gene TRBJ1-1; D gene ambiguous. The germline gives CDR1 SGDLS, CDR2 YYNGEE. Trimming cost V 0 bases and J 0 bases, with 12 bases left between them. The CDR3 is made up of 16 amino acids. In DNA form, the CDR3 reads TGTGCCAGCAGCGTAGGAATAGGCGAAATGAACACTGAAGCTTTCTTT. It codes for CASSVGIGEMNTEAFF.

The J gene is TRBJ2-5, the V gene TRBV11-3, with D tentatively TRBD2 (5 bases). Germline V CDR1 and CDR2: SGHNT, YENEEA. This CDR3 is 13 amino acids long. V was pared by 5 bases and J by 3 bases, with 10 bases between. Here the CDR3 DNA reads TGTGCCAGCAGCCGGACCGGGAAAGAGACCCAGTACTTC. Protein product: CASSRTGKETQYF.

This clone was counted between two and nine times. This chain uses TRBV18 with TRBJ1-1, with D hard to call. Trimming cost V 6 bases and J 0 bases, with 8 bases left between them. Per germline, CDR1 KGHSH and CDR2 LQKENI. This CDR3 is 13 amino acids long. This CDR3 is CASSDSMNTEAFF. The CDR3 region has the DNA TGTGCCAGCTCGGACTCCATGAACACTGAAGCTTTCTTT.

CDR3 sequence (DNA): TGTGCCAGCAGCGTAGGTTCGAGGACGACCGGGGAGCTGTTTTTT. It specifies CASSVGSRTTGELFF. The rearrangement uses TRBV9 and TRBJ2-2; D is ambiguous. In germline, CDR1 is SGDLS, CDR2 YYNGEE. Trimming left V 0 bases short and J 5 bases short, with 11 bases between. The CDR3 totals 15 residues.

This clone occurred many times. The genes are TRBV7-3 and TRBJ1-2, with 7 bases identical to TRBD1. Germline V lookup: CDR1 SGHTA, CDR2 FQGTGA. This CDR3 comprises 13 residues. J was trimmed by 13 bases and V by 4 bases; bases with no gene match: 12. The CDR3 here is CASSSTGAPRPTF. As DNA, the CDR3 is TGTGCCAGCAGCTCCACAGGGGCCCCAAGGCCCACCTTC.

The chain joins TRBV5-1 to TRBJ2-1; D ambiguous. V was trimmed by 0 bases and J by 0 bases, leaving 10 bases between them. This CDR3 has 16 amino acids. Looked up from germline, CDR1 is SGHRS and CDR2 is YFSETQ. DNA for the CDR3: TGCGCCAGCAGCTTGGGTCAGTTATCCTCCTACAATGAGCAGTTCTTC. It yields the protein CASSLGQLSSYNEQFF.

The CDR3: CAISEERAGVGNTIYF. CDR3 sequence (DNA): TGTGCCATCAGTGAAGAGCGGGCAGGGGTAGGAAACACCATATATTTT. The rearrangement links TRBV10-3 to TRBJ1-3; tentative D call: TRBD1 (6 bases). This CDR3 is built from 16 residues. CDR1 ENHRY and CDR2 SYGVKD come from the germline V gene. V lost 3 bases, J lost 4 bases, and 16 bases lay in between.

This clone has a single count. The chain is built from TRBV6-6 and TRBJ2-2, with a possible D match to TRBD1 (5 bases). Between the trimmed V and J ends, which lost 2 bases and 4 bases, there was a span of 14 bases. CDR1 and CDR2 from the germline V gene are MNHNY and SVGAGI (reference sequence). There are 16 residues in the CDR3. DNA of the CDR3: TGTGCCAGCAGTTACCCGGTGGGGCGCGCCACCGGGGAGCTGTTTTTT. Translated: CASSYPVGRATGELFF.

This sequence joins TRBV29-1 and TRBJ2-5; D might be TRBD1 (6 bases). Germline V lookup: CDR1 SQVTM, CDR2 ANQGSEA. Deletions cut 6 bases from V and 2 bases from J, with 13 bases between. The CDR3 is made up of 13 amino acids. CDR3 nucleotide sequence: TGCAGCGTCGCTCGCAGGGGACAAGAGACCCAGTACTTC. Translated, it gives CSVARRGQETQYF.

This clone was observed a single time. V usage is TRBV15 and J usage is TRBJ2-1; the D call may be TRBD1 or TRBD2 (5 bases each). In germline, CDR1 is LNHNV, CDR2 YYDKDF (reference sequence). This CDR3 spans 14 amino acids. Trimming removed 4 bases at V and 7 bases at J, with 14 bases between. The chain's CDR3 is CATSNNRGANEQFF. CDR3 nucleotides: TGTGCCACCAGCAACAACCGGGGCGCAAATGAGCAGTTCTTC. The full variable domain, its missing parts supplied by reference TRBV15 and TRBJ2-1, is DAMVIQNPRYQVTQFGKPVTLSCSQTLNHNVMYWYQQKSSQAPKLLFHYYDKDFNNEADTPDNFQSRRPNTSFCFLDIRSPGLGDTAMYLCATSNNRGANEQFFGPGTRLTVL.

The gene calls are TRBV19 and TRBJ2-7; 8 nucleotides line up with TRBD2. V lost 5 bases and J lost 5; bases outside the gene matches: 11. CDR1 LNHDA and CDR2 SQIVND come from the germline V gene (reference sequence). This CDR3 has 15 residues. The chain's CDR3 is CASSSPSGTRHEQYF. In DNA form, the CDR3 reads TGTGCCAGTAGTTCCCCCTCTGGGACTAGGCACGAGCAGTACTTC.

The rearrangement uses TRBV7-8 and TRBJ1-5; D perhaps matches TRBD1 (5 bases). CDR3 size: 16 residues. The V gene lost 5 bases and the J gene lost 2 bases, with 16 bases spanning the gap. Germline V gene lookup returns CDR1 SGHVS and CDR2 FQNEAQ. CDR3 loop: CASSPQGRFGNQPQHF. CDR3 nucleotide sequence: TGTGCCAGCAGCCCCCAGGGTCGGTTCGGCAATCAGCCCCAGCATTTT.

This clone has only one observation. The J gene is TRBJ2-7, the V gene TRBV6-5; TRBD1 aligns across 8 bases. CDR1 MNHEY and CDR2 SVGAGI come from the germline V gene. V was pared by 6 bases and J by 3 bases, with 7 bases of the junction left unmatched. CDR3 length equals 14 residues. The CDR3 bases are TGTGCCAGCAGAATGACAGGGGTACACTACGAGCAGTACTTC. Residues: CASRMTGVHYEQYF.

This chain joins TRBV19 and TRBJ2-3, with 14 bases lining up with TRBD2. J lost 6 bases, V lost 6 bases, and 5 bases had no gene match. There are 15 residues in the CDR3. Germline CDR1 and CDR2: LNHDA and SQIVND (reference sequence). CDR3 in DNA: TGTGCCAGTAGCCCGACTAGCGGGAGGGGGGATACGCAGTATTTT. Protein sequence: CASSPTSGRGDTQYF.

J is TRBJ2-1 and V is TRBV15; D is unresolved. Germline lookup yields CDR1 LNHNV and CDR2 YYDKDF (reference sequence). The CDR3 runs to 15 residues. V was clipped by 0 bases and J by 8 bases, with 14 bases between them. The chain's CDR3 is CATSRDMARTDEQFF. For the CDR3, the DNA is TGTGCCACCAGCAGAGATATGGCGAGGACGGATGAGCAGTTCTTC.

The CDR3 region has the DNA TGTGCCTCAACGGAGCGGGGAATAGGTGAAAAACTGTTTTTT. Its translation is CASTERGIGEKLFF. The chain carries TRBV18 and TRBJ1-4; D is unclear. Germline CDR1 KGHSH, CDR2 LQKENI. CDR3 length equals 14 residues. V lost 11 bases and J lost 7, with 20 bases in between.

This CDR3 reads CATSRDRPGAGELFF. In DNA, the CDR3 is TGTGCCACCAGCAGAGACCGCCCGGGGGCCGGGGAGCTGTTTTTT. The V and J genes are TRBV15 and TRBJ2-2; D possibly corresponds to TRBD2 (6 bases). V lost 0 bases, J lost 6 bases, and 11 bases lay in between. The CDR3 is 15 amino acids. CDR1 is LNHNV, CDR2 YYDKDF, per germline (reference sequence).